This TCR beta chain emerged from a study of blood T cell repertoires in COVID-19. Study details: Samples came from the United States, Italy and Spain, spanning acute and convalescent COVID-19. T cells, B-cell-depleted T cells, or PBMCs supplied cDNA or gDNA.

Under the authors' procedure: Amplification from reference gene primers served as the basis for estimated nucleated cell counts. Generated by immunoSEQ multiplex PCR, the TCRdb table keeps only in-frame clones and is missing some. The V and J calls and clone size were taken over from that table, and D and trimming were inferred from the DNA. The table has roughly 200,000 clones, 80% to 90% seen once; the top ten hold 9.5% to 13%. The CDR3 loop spans 14 amino acids. Trimming removed 7 bases from V and 7 bases from J; junction bases left unmatched: 4. Germline assignment: CDR1 SNHLY and CDR2 FYNNEI. This clonotype was sampled from a human donor with active or convalescent COVID-19. The donor label of this sample is uncertain. The sample comprised peripheral blood. The J gene is TRBJ2-3, the V gene TRBV2, with 14 bases identical to TRBD2. The CDR3 DNA reads as TGTGCCAGCACCGGGACTAGCGGGGGTAATACGCAGTATTTT. It specifies CASTGTSGGNTQYF. Full variable domain (remainder filled in from reference TRBV2 and TRBJ2-3): EPEVTQTPSHQVTQMGQEVILRCVPISNHLYFYWYRQILGQKVEFLVSFYNNEISEKSEIFDDQFSVERPDGSNFTLKIRSTKLEDSAMYFCASTGTSGGNTQYFGPGTRLTVL.